The 17 T cell receptor beta chains below were found in one sample sequenced in a study of cytomegalovirus exposure and HLA in healthy donors. The PCR employed 60 Vbeta primers together with 13 Jbeta primers. The table came from immunoSEQ multiplex PCR; TCRdb's copy has only in-frame clones and leaves some out. The sample yields about 160,000 clones, roughly 85% seen once. The material sequenced was PBMCs. All receptors derive from a woman aged 30 to 39 in good health and CMV-seronegative.

This sequence joins TRBV5-1 and TRBJ2-1; 10 positions match TRBD2. CDR1 SGHRS and CDR2 YFSETQ come from the germline V gene. V lost 0 bases to trimming and J lost 3 bases; unmatched junction nucleotides: 12. CDR3 length equals 19 residues. The CDR3 spells CASSLVSPTLAGGYNEQFF. The CDR3 DNA reads as TGCGCCAGCAGCTTGGTTTCACCAACCTTAGCGGGGGGCTACAATGAGCAGTTCTTC. The complete variable domain, with remaining parts taken from reference TRBV5-1 and TRBJ2-1, reads KAGVTQTPRYLIKTRGQQVTLSCSPISGHRSVSWYQQTPGQGLQFLFEYFSETQRNKGNFPGRFSGRQFSNSRSEMNVSTLELGDSALYLCASSLVSPTLAGGYNEQFFGPGTRLTVL.

This clone appeared once. The chain has TRBV19 and TRBJ2-1, with D tentatively TRBD2 (7 bases). V was clipped by 4 bases and J by 2 bases, with 15 bases between them. The CDR3 loop spans 16 amino acids. Germline loops: CDR1 LNHDA, CDR2 SQIVND (reference sequence). CDR3 nucleotide sequence: TGTGCCAGTAGTAAGGGGGGAGGGTCGACCTACAATGAGCAGTTCTTC. This codes for CASSKGGGSTYNEQFF.

The J gene is TRBJ2-5, the V gene TRBV4-3; D may be TRBD1 (6 bases). The V gene's germline CDR1 is LGHNA and CDR2 YSLEER. The CDR3 loop spans 15 amino acids. Trimming stripped 0 bases from V and 7 bases from J, with 15 bases between. CDR3 in amino acids: CASSQEWWRGGTQYF. For the CDR3, the DNA is TGCGCCAGCAGCCAAGAGTGGTGGAGAGGGGGGACCCAGTACTTC.

This clone is a singleton in its sample. This chain links TRBV5-6 with TRBJ2-5, with D unclear. The end of the DNA aligns better with TRBJ2-7, so the J call may be wrong. The CDR3 has 14 residues. Germline assignment: CDR1 SGHDT and CDR2 YYEEEE. Here the CDR3 reads CASSLRSPNYEQYF. Written as DNA, the CDR3 is TGTGCCAGCAGCTTGCGTTCTCCCAACTACGAGCAGTACTTC.

The J gene is TRBJ1-2, the V gene TRBV5-6; D might be TRBD1 (6 bases). The germline V gene has CDR1 SGHDT and CDR2 YYEEEE. The CDR3 length is 15 residues. V lost 0 bases to trimming and J lost 0 bases, with 9 bases between them. The CDR3: CASSLGYRANYGYTF. The CDR3 DNA follows: TGTGCCAGCAGCTTGGGGTACAGGGCTAACTATGGCTACACCTTC.

As DNA, the CDR3 is TGTGCCAGCAGCCAAGGTCTGCCGTTGGCAGAAGCTTTCTTT. Its protein is CASSQGLPLAEAFF. This chain links TRBV14 with TRBJ1-1; D gene uncertain. CDR3 length: 14 amino acids. V lost 1 base and J lost 8, with 14 bases in between. From germline, CDR1 is SGHDN and CDR2 FVKESK.

The V and J genes are TRBV19 and TRBJ2-2, with 9 positions matching TRBD1. From germline, CDR1 is LNHDA and CDR2 SQIVND (reference sequence). The V and J ends lost 2 bases and 7 bases, in that order; junction bases with no gene match: 5. This CDR3 spans 15 amino acids. This CDR3 is CASSINRGPGGELFF. In nucleotides, the CDR3 is TGTGCCAGTAGTATAAACAGGGGGCCGGGCGGGGAGCTGTTTTTT.

The V gene is TRBV2, the J gene TRBJ2-2; D is ambiguous. Trimming pared 6 bases from V and 6 bases from J, leaving 11 bases between. This CDR3 contains 13 residues. CDR1 SNHLY and CDR2 FYNNEI come from the germline V gene. The CDR3 spells CASRQSPAGELFF. DNA of the CDR3: TGTGCCAGCAGGCAAAGCCCCGCCGGGGAGCTGTTTTTT.

This clone was seen a single time. V and J are TRBV4-1 and TRBJ1-3, with a tentative D call TRBD1 (5 bases). The CDR3 contains 17 residues. The ends were cut back, 6 bases at V and 0 bases at J, with 18 bases in the middle. Germline lookup yields CDR1 MGHRA and CDR2 YSYEKL. The CDR3 DNA is TGCGCCAGCAGTCGCGCGGGAGGGGTCCTCTCTGGAAACACCATATATTTT. It codes for CASSRAGGVLSGNTIYF.

V and J are TRBV9 and TRBJ1-1; TRBD1 is a possible D gene (6 bases). Germline assignment: CDR1 SGDLS and CDR2 YYNGEE. The germline V and J ends were trimmed by 3 bases and 4 bases, with 10 bases remaining between them. CDR3 size: 13 residues. CDR3 amino acids: CASSATGSTEAFF. The CDR3 DNA is TGTGCCAGCAGCGCAACAGGGAGCACTGAAGCTTTCTTT.

The J gene is TRBJ2-7, the V gene TRBV19; the D gene is possibly TRBD1 (6 bases). V lost 4 bases to trimming and J lost 4 bases, with 17 bases between them. The CDR3 consists of 15 residues. Germline CDR1 LNHDA, CDR2 SQIVND (reference sequence). The CDR3 here is CASSTRQVKLYEQYF. DNA for the CDR3: TGTGCCAGTAGTACCCGACAGGTAAAGTTGTACGAGCAGTACTTC.

This chain joins TRBV7-2 and TRBJ2-1; TRBD2 might be the D (5 bases). The CDR3 is made up of 14 amino acids. Per the germline V gene, CDR1 is SGHTA and CDR2 is FQGNSA. Trimming removed 3 bases at V and 7 bases at J, with 13 bases between. For the CDR3, the DNA is TGTGCCAGCAGCTTTGATCTAGCTGCTAATGAGCAGTTCTTC. Its translation is CASSFDLAANEQFF.

The chain uses TRBV12-5 and TRBJ2-1, with D tentatively TRBD1 (5 bases). Germline assignment: CDR1 LGHNT and CDR2 FRNRAP. The CDR3 covers 14 residues. The germline V and J ends were trimmed by 5 bases and 4 bases, with 12 bases remaining between them. This CDR3 reads CASGLPQGYNEQFF. CDR3 bases: TGTGCTAGTGGTCTCCCCCAGGGATACAATGAGCAGTTCTTC.

This chain connects TRBV7-9 to TRBJ2-2; tentatively, D is TRBD1 (6 bases). Trimming left V 5 bases short and J 0 bases short, with 10 bases between. Per germline, CDR1 SEHNR and CDR2 FQNEAQ (reference sequence). CDR3 length equals 15 residues. In DNA form, the CDR3 reads TGTGCCAGCAGCCCGGGACAAACGAACACCGGGGAGCTGTTTTTT. This sequence encodes CASSPGQTNTGELFF.

The chain links TRBV9 to TRBJ2-3; 9 bases agree with TRBD2. The CDR3 spans 16 residues. V lost 4 bases, J lost 0 bases, and 6 bases stayed unmatched. Germline CDR1 is SGDLS and CDR2 is YYNGEE. The CDR3 spells CASSPRAGGSTDTQYF. CDR3 bases: TGTGCCAGCAGCCCGCGAGCGGGGGGAAGCACAGATACGCAGTATTTT.

The chain combines TRBV7-9 with TRBJ2-7, with 16 bases identical to TRBD2. V shed 5 bases, J shed 7 bases, and the junction held 8 bases outside the gene matches. The CDR3 contains 16 residues. CDR1 and CDR2 (germline): SEHNR, FQNEAQ (reference sequence). In DNA form, the CDR3 reads TGTGCCAGCAGCCCCGGGACTAGCGGGAGGGTTAGAGAGCAGTACTTC. Protein product: CASSPGTSGRVREQYF. The whole variable domain, remainder taken from reference TRBV7-9 and TRBJ2-7, is DTGVSQNPRHKITKRGQNVTFRCDPISEHNRLYWYRQTLGQGPEFLTYFQNEAQLEKSRLLSDRFSAERPKGSFSTLEIQRTEQGDSAMYLCASSPGTSGRVREQYFGPGTRLTVT.

This clone was recorded once. This chain uses TRBV18 with TRBJ2-1; D uncertain. In germline, CDR1 is KGHSH, CDR2 LQKENI. Trimming took 5 bases from V and 7 from J, leaving 21 bases between them. The CDR3 covers 16 residues. CDR3 in amino acids: CASSSPLRSVANEQFF. Here the CDR3 DNA reads TGTGCCAGCTCATCGCCCCTTCGGTCTGTCGCGAATGAGCAGTTCTTC.